What follows are 9 T cell receptor beta chains derived from one specimen sequenced in a study of identical twins. TCRdb itself ran the 5' RACE reads through MiXCR, one entry per CDR3 protein. In the table there are approximately 210,000 distinct CDR3 sequences, about 6.7% of which are singletons. The same data also contributed to another study, on T cells expressing NK-cell markers.

The sample consisted of CD8+ T cells sorted from blood. These receptors all stem from a woman aged 18-29 years in good health.

This clonotype was detected many times. V usage is TRBV7-6 and J usage is TRBJ2-3; TRBD2 matches 13 bases. Per the germline V gene, CDR1 is SGHVS and CDR2 is FNYEAQ. The CDR3 length is 18 residues. V shed 4 bases and J 2 bases; nucleotides not matched to a gene: 9. CDR3 DNA: TGTGCCAGCAGCTACGGACTAGCGGGGGAGAGGGTCACAGATACGCAGTATTTT. It yields the protein CASSYGLAGERVTDTQYF.

This clonotype was recorded a few times. The rearrangement links TRBV5-5 to TRBJ2-2; 7 nucleotides agree with TRBD1. Germline V gene lookup returns CDR1 SGHKS and CDR2 YYEKEE (reference sequence). With V trimmed by 4 bases and J by 6 bases, 9 bases remained unmatched. The CDR3 is made up of 15 amino acids. The CDR3 nucleotides are TGTGCCAGCAGCCTCGGGACAGTAGTCCCCGGGGAGCTGTTTTTT. Protein product: CASSLGTVVPGELFF.

The table lists this clonotype with a few counts. V is TRBV6-5 and J is TRBJ1-5; D call uncertain. This CDR3 has 12 amino acids. Germline V gene sequence: CDR1 MNHEY, CDR2 SVGAGI. Deletions cut 2 bases from V and 9 bases from J, with 8 bases between. The CDR3 loop is CASSYPEGPQHF. CDR3 bases: TGTGCCAGCAGTTACCCCGAAGGGCCCCAGCATTTT.

This clonotype has a count of ten or more. The chain carries TRBV12-3 or TRBV12-4 and TRBJ2-5; D not resolved. V lost 5 bases, J lost 3 bases, and 4 bases lay in between. The CDR3 consists of 11 residues. Here the CDR3 reads CASSREETQYF. DNA of the CDR3: TGTGCCAGCAGTCGCGAAGAGACCCAGTACTTC.

This clonotype was counted many times. The chain joins TRBV15 to TRBJ1-1; TRBD1 might be the D (5 bases). In germline, CDR1 is LNHNV, CDR2 YYDKDF (reference sequence). CDR3 length: 16 amino acids. V was clipped by 5 bases and J by 1 base, with 17 bases between them. This CDR3 is CATSGVGAVKNTEAFF. CDR3 sequence (DNA): TGTGCCACCAGCGGGGTAGGGGCGGTGAAGAACACTGAAGCTTTCTTT.

The chain links TRBV7-9 to TRBJ2-2; tentatively, D is TRBD1 or TRBD2 (5 bases each). Trimming removed 4 bases from V and 2 bases from J, with 17 bases in between. Germline V gene sequence: CDR1 SEHNR, CDR2 FQNEAQ (reference sequence). The CDR3 length is 17 residues. The CDR3 sequence is CASSSKPGALNTGELFF. DNA of the CDR3: TGTGCCAGCAGCTCAAAACCCGGGGCGTTAAACACCGGGGAGCTGTTTTTT.

This clonotype was detected many times. The chain recombines TRBV12-3 or TRBV12-4 with TRBJ1-1, with D possibly matching TRBD1 (5 bases). The length of the CDR3 is 13 residues. V was clipped by 4 bases and J by 2 bases, with 8 bases between them. The CDR3 DNA sequence: TGTGCCAGCAGTTACGGACAAAACACTGAAGCTTTCTTT. Translated, it gives CASSYGQNTEAFF.

This clonotype occurred many times. The chain employs TRBV9 and TRBJ2-2; D remains unclear. Trimming shortened V by 1 base and J by 7 bases, and 11 bases separated the two germline ends. In germline, CDR1 is SGDLS, CDR2 YYNGEE. This CDR3 has 14 amino acids. DNA of the CDR3: TGTGCCAGCAGCGTAAGACCCTCGGGCGGGGAGCTGTTTTTT. Protein sequence: CASSVRPSGGELFF.

This chain joins TRBV20-1 and TRBJ2-3; 13 bases match TRBD2. The CDR3 is made up of 19 amino acids. Germline V gene sequence: CDR1 DFQATT, CDR2 SNEGSKA (reference sequence). The V and J ends lost 3 bases and 2 bases, in that order; junction bases with no gene match: 14. CDR3 residues: CSARHTGTSGVYFTDTQYF. The CDR3 DNA follows: TGCAGTGCTAGGCATACCGGGACTAGCGGGGTCTACTTCACAGATACGCAGTATTTT.